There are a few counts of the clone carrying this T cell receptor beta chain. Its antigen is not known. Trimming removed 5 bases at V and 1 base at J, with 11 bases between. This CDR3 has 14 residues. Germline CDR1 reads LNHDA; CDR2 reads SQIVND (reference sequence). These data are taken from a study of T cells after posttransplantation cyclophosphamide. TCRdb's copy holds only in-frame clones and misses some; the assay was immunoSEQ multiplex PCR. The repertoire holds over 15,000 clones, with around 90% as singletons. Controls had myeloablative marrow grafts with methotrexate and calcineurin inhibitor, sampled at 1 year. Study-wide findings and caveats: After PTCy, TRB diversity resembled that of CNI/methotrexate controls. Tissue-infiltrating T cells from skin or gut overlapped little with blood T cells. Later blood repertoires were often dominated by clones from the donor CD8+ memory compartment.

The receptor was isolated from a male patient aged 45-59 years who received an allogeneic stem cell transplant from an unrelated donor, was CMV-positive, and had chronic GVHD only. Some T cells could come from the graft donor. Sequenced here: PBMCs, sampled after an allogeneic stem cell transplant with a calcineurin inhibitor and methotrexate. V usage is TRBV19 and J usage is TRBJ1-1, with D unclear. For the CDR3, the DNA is TGTGCCAGTAGTCCGAGGGATTCGAACACTGAAGCTTTCTTT. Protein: CASSPRDSNTEAFF.